Sequencing of this TCR beta chain was carried out in a study of cytomegalovirus exposure and HLA in healthy donors. For the study at large: When 350 to 500 donors were genotyped, more than 70% of them were found to fall in the Caucasian-associated ancestry cluster.

The V and J ends lost 5 bases and 1 base, in that order; junction bases with no gene match: 8. Germline values: CDR1 SGHAT, CDR2 FQNNGV. There are 16 residues in the CDR3. This clone was counted once. Antigen specificity is unknown. General study findings and limits: An assumption of roughly uniform sequencing depth across donors underlay the presence/absence analyses. Accurate predictions that matched the HLA-A and HLA-B alleles of most subjects were reportedly made from TCR beta sequences.

PCR used 60 Vbeta primers and 13 Jbeta primers. The data were produced by immunoSEQ multiplex PCR, yet TCRdb's version contains in-frame clones alone and is incomplete. The sample records approximately 74,000 clones, around 60% being singletons. Sequencing was carried out using PBMCs. The clonotype comes from a man aged 25 to 40 in good health and CMV-seropositive. The chain is built from TRBV11-2 and TRBJ2-7, with 10 nucleotides matching TRBD2. As DNA, the CDR3 is TGTGCCAGCAGCCCCCTCAAGCGGGAGGGTTCCTACGAGCAGTACTTC. Protein: CASSPLKREGSYEQYF.